Only a few counts were recorded for the clone carrying this T cell receptor beta chain. Libraries of TCR beta came from iRepertoire HTBI primers plus Arm-PCR of CDR3 regions. MiXCR was run by TCRdb on the multiplex PCR reads, yielding one entry per CDR3 protein. The profile shows about 320,000 distinct CDR3 sequences, about a sixth of them singletons. The data stem from a study of regulatory T cells in long-lasting Graves disease. The junction had 6 bases not matched to a gene; V was cut back by 3 bases and J by 4 bases. The CDR3 contains 14 residues. Germline V gene data show CDR1 as ENHRY and CDR2 as SYGVKD. The time point was: newly diagnosed GD, antithyroid drugs for less than 3 months. The TCR library used RNA extracted from PBMCs.

This sequence originates from a female donor with Graves disease. The V and J genes are TRBV10-3 and TRBJ2-7; TRBD1 matches at 7 bases. The source was peripheral blood mononuclear cells (PBMCs), collected at new diagnosis, from a patient treated with antithyroid drugs. The CDR3 reads CAISEGTASYEQYF. The DNA for the CDR3 is TGTGCCATCAGTGAAGGGACAGCTTCTTACGAGCAGTACTTC.